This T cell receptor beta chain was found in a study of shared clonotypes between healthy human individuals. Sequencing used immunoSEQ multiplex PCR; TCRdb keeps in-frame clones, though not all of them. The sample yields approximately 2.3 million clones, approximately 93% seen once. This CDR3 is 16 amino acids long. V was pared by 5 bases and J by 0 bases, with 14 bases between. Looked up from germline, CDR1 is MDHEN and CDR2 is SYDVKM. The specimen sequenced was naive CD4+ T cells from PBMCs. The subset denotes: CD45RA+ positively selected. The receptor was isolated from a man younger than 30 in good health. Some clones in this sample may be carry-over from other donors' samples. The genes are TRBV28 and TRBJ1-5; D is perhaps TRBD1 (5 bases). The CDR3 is CASSPDGRGSNQPQHF. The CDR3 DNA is TGTGCCAGCAGTCCCGACGGGAGGGGTAGCAATCAGCCCCAGCATTTT.